The clone carrying this TCR beta chain was observed a handful of times. Its antigen remains unidentified. Looked up from germline, CDR1 is GTSNPN and CDR2 is SVGIG (reference sequence). The CDR3 length is 14 residues. V gave up 0 bases and J gave up 6 bases, with 14 bases separating them. From the 5' RACE reads, TCRdb called clonotypes with MiXCR, one entry per CDR3 protein. The sample lists some 300,000 distinct CDR3 sequences; 20% to 25% were seen once. These data belong to a study of T-cell memory formation after mild COVID-19. Whole-study findings and limits: Detection of some responders pre-infection suggested pre-existing cross-reactive memory T cells participated. Contracting clones localized mainly to CM and EM when CD4+ and mainly to EMRA when CD8+.

Sequenced material: PBMCs or a T cell subset sorted from them (not recorded which). The TCR was taken from a man younger than 35 who had mild COVID-19 (a few samples of this study predate the infection). Cell type and time point are not known. The chain has TRBV30 and TRBJ1-2; D is unclear. The CDR3 sequence: CAWSVGVTVHGYTF. In DNA form, the CDR3 reads TGTGCCTGGAGTGTCGGAGTAACAGTACATGGCTACACCTTC.